By sample fraction, the clone carrying this T cell receptor (beta chain) is medium-sized. Its antigen is as yet unknown. This sample is part of a study of neurological immune-mediated disorders. Study conclusions and caveats: HTLV-1-associated myelopathy showed the most TCR clonal expansion; multiple sclerosis the least, below healthy controls.

From germline, CDR1 is KGHDR and CDR2 SFDVKD. The CDR3 is made up of 13 amino acids. Trimming removed 7 bases from V and 1 base from J, with 6 bases in between. The cDNA was synthesized by means of template-switch 5'RACE, which was carried out with 10-nucleotide random UMIs. TCRdb called the 5' RACE reads again in MiXCR, with one record for every CDR3 protein. The table shows 30,000 to 40,000 distinct CDR3 sequences, with roughly 11% occurring only once. Noted time point: technical triplicate 1. The unsorted libraries were generated from a total of 2 million PBMCs, which had been stored in RNAlater at -80 C.

The chain couples TRBV24-1 to TRBJ2-2, with D hard to call. This clonotype was obtained from a man in his sixties with HTLV-1-associated myelopathy (HAM/TSP). The sequencing input was PBMCs. The CDR3 coding sequence is TGTGCCACCAGGGGCAGGAACACCGGGGAGCTGTTTTTT. This encodes CATRGRNTGELFF.